The present TCR beta chain was sequenced within a study of T cell responses to AZD1222 COVID-19 vaccine. This CDR3 contains 10 residues. Germline V lookup: CDR1 DFQATT, CDR2 SNEGSKA (reference sequence). Sequencing was performed with immunoSEQ multiplex PCR; in TCRdb, only in-frame clones are kept and a portion is missing. The sample lists some 86,000 clones; about nine tenths were seen once. Study outcomes and limitations: Regions 160-218 and 743-854 held dominance among vaccine-associated CD4 TCRs, which spanned spike. Spike-specific TCR depth and breadth grew after two AZD1222 doses. The donor group comprised mostly white British people and more females; the analysis possibly underestimated clonal diversity.

Second-dose recipients at about 4 or about 12 weeks were treated as one pooled group. This clone was found a few times. Its antigen is currently unknown. At one of its ends the junction is not consistent with the germline gene, which may arise from a read error. The clonotype comes from an adult who received the AZD1222 COVID-19 vaccine. V and J are TRBV20-1 and TRBJ1-2; no firm D call. The starting material was peripheral blood, obtained 28 days after the second AZD1222 dose. The CDR3 loop reads CRAGSHGYTF. The CDR3 nucleotides are TGTCGGGCTGGGTCACATGGCTACACCTTC.